This TCR beta chain was sequenced in a study of T cell responses to AZD1222 COVID-19 vaccine. About the research overall: Samples with a second dose at about 4 or about 12 weeks were pooled together. General study findings and limits: The study reported that nearly half of spike-specific TCRs target unmutated variant regions. Clonal diversity may have been underestimated in mostly white British donors.

Sequenced by immunoSEQ multiplex PCR; TCRdb stores in-frame clones only, minus some. The sample carries roughly 100,000 clones, about 90% recorded once. About this clone itself: No antigen is known for it.

The CDR3 has 14 amino acids. Germline-derived CDR1 and CDR2 are SGHRS and YFSETQ. The V gene lost 0 bases and the J gene lost 3 bases, with 9 bases spanning the gap. This chain links TRBV5-1 with TRBJ1-1; D is unresolved. This sample comprised peripheral blood, obtained on day 0 of AZD1222 vaccination. The receptor was derived from an adult in good health. The DNA of the CDR3 is TGCGCCAGCAGCTTGGCCGGCGGGGACACTGAAGCTTTCTTT. Protein: CASSLAGGDTEAFF.